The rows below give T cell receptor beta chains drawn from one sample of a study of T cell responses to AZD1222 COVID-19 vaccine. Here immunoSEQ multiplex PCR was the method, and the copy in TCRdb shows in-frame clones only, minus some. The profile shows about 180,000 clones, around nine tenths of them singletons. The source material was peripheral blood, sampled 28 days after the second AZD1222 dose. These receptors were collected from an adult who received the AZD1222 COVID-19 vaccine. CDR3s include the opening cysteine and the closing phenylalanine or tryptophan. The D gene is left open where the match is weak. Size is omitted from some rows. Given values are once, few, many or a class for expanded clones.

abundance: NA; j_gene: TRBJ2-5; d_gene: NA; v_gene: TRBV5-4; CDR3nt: TGTGCCAGCAGCTTGGCCACGGGGGGCCGGGAGACCCAGTACTTC; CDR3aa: CASSLATGGRETQYF
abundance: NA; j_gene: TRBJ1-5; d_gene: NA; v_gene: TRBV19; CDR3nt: TGTGCCAGTAGGGGCAGTGCCAATCAGCCCCAGCATTTT; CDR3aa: CASRGSANQPQHF
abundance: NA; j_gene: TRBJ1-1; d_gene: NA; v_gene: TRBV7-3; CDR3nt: TGTGCCAGCAACAATAAGACGGGGGTGAAGGCTTTCTTT; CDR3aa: CASNNKTGVKAFF
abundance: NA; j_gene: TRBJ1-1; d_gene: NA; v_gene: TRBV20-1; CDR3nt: TGCAGTGGGGCGGGGAGCCTTGAAGCTTTCTTT; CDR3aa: CSGAGSLEAFF
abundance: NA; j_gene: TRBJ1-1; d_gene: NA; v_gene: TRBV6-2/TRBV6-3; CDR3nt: TGTGCCAGCAGTTACAGGGTCGTGAACACTGAAGCTTTCTTT; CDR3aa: CASSYRVVNTEAFF
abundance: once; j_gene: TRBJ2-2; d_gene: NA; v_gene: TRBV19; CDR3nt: TGTGCCAGTAGTTTAGGGAATCACAACACCGGGGAGCTGTTTTTT; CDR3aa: CASSLGNHNTGELFF
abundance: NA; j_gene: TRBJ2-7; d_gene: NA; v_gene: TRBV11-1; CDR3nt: TGTGCCAGCAGCTTAGGTAGTTACTCCTACGAGCAGTACTTC; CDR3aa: CASSLGSYSYEQYF
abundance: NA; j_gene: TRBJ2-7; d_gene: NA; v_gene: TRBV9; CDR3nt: TGTGCCAGCAGCAAAGGGGAGGCCTTC; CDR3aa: CASSKGEAF
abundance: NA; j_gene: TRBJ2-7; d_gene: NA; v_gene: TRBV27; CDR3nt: TGTGCCAGCAGTTTATATGTTTTCAGGACAGCTCATTACGAGCAGTACTTC; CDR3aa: CASSLYVFRTAHYEQYF
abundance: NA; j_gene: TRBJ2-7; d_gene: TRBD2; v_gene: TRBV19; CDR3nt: TGTGCCAGTGGAGAACTAGCGGGGGAATACGAGCAGTACTTC; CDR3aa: CASGELAGEYEQYF
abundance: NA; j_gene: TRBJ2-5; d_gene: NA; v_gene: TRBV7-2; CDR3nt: TGTGCCAGCAGCGCTTCAGGGAGTCGAGAGACCCAGTACTTC; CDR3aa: CASSASGSRETQYF
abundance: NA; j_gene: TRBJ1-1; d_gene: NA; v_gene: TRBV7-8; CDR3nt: TGTGCCAGCAGGGCGGGGACGCAGAACACTGAAGCTTTCTTT; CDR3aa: CASRAGTQNTEAFF
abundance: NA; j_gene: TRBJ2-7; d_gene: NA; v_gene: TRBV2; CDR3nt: TGTGCCAGCGGTTTACCAGGGAGCTACGAGCAGTACTTC; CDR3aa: CASGLPGSYEQYF
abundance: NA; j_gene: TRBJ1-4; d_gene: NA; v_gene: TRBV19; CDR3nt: TGTGCCAGTAGTATTATGTCGCGTCGGACTAATGAAAAACTGTTTTTT; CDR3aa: CASSIMSRRTNEKLFF
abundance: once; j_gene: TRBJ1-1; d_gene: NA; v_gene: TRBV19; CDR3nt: TGTGCCAGTACTGGCAGGAACAAGAACACTGAAGCTTTCTTT; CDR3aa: CASTGRNKNTEAFF
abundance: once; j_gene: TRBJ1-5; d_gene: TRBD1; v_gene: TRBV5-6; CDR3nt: TGTGCCAGCAGCTTGGGCAGGGGGAGTTATCAGCCCCAGCATTTT; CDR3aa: CASSLGRGSYQPQHF
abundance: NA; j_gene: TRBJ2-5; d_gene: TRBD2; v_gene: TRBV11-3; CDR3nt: TGTGCCAGCAGCTTGGGGGGGAACCAAGAGACCCAGTACTTC; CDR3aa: CASSLGGNQETQYF
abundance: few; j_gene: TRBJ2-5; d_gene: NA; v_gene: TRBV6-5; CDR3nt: TGTGCCAGCAGCCGAGAGGGTGCTAGGACCCAGTACTTC; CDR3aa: CASSREGARTQYF
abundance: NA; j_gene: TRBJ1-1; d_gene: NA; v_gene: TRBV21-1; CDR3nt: TGTGCCAGCGGTCAAAAGGGGGGCACTGAAGCTTTCTTT; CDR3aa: CASGQKGGTEAFF
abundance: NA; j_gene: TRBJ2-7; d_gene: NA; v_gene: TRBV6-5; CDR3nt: TGTGCCAGCAAACTGGGACAACCATCCTACGAGCAGTACTTC; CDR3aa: CASKLGQPSYEQYF
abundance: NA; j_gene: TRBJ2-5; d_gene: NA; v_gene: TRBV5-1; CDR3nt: TGCGCCAGCAGCTTGTACGGGGGACAAGAGACCCAGTACTTC; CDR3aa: CASSLYGGQETQYF
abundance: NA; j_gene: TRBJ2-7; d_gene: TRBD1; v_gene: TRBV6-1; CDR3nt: TGTGCCAGCAGTGAATCGACAGGGGCGTCCGAGCAGTACTTC; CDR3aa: CASSESTGASEQYF
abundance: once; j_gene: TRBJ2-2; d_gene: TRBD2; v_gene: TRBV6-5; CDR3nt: TGTGCCAGCAGTCGAGGACTAGCGGGCACCGGGGAGCTGTTTTTT; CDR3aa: CASSRGLAGTGELFF
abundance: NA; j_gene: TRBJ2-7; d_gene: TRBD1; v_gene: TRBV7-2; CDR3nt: TGTGCCAGCAAAACACGGGACAGGGGGCGCGGGGATACGTCCTACGAGCAGTACTTC; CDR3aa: CASKTRDRGRGDTSYEQYF
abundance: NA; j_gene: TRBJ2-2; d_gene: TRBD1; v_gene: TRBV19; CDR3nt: TGTGCCAGTTGTGGACAGGCGAACACCGGGGAGCTGTTTTTT; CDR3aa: CASCGQANTGELFF
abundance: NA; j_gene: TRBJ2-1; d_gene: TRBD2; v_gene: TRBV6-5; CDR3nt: TGTGCCAGCAAAGGACTAGCCCGCCGGGAGCAGTTCTTC; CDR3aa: CASKGLARREQFF
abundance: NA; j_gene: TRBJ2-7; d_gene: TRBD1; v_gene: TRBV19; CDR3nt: TGTGCCAGTAGTCTCCGGGACAGTCGGCACGAGCAGTACTTC; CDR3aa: CASSLRDSRHEQYF
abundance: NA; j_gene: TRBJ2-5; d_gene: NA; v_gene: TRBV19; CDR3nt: TGTGCCAGTAGTATAGGGGCCACCCAAGAGACCCAGTACTTC; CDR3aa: CASSIGATQETQYF
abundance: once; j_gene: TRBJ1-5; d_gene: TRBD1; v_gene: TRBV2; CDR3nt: TGTGCCAGCAGAGGACAGGGGGCCGCGGCGCGTCAGCCCCAGCATTTT; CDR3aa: CASRGQGAAARQPQHF
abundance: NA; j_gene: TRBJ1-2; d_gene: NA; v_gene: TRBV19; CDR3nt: TGTGCCAGTCGGACGGCACCTTATGGCTACACCTTC; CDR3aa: CASRTAPYGYTF
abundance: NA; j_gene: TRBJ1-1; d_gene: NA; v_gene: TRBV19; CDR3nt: TGTGCCAGTAGTACCGGGGGGGGGTACACTGAAGCTTTCTTT; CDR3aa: CASSTGGGYTEAFF
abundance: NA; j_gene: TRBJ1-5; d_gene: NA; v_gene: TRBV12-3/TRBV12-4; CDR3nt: TGTGCCAGCAGTTTGGCCGGGACGCAGCCCCAGCATTTT; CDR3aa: CASSLAGTQPQHF
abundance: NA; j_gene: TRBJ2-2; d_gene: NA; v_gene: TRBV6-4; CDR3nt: TGTGCCAGCAGTGACACGGGGGACACCGGGGAGCTGTTTTTT; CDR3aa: CASSDTGDTGELFF
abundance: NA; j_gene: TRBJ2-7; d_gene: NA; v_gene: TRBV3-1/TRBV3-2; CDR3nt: TGTGCCAGCAGCCGAAGGCGAGGGTTTTACGAGCAGTACTTC; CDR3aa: CASSRRRGFYEQYF
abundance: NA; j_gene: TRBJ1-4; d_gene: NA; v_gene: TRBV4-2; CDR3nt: TGTGCCAGCAGCCAAGGGGGGGTGGGAGAAAAACTGTTTTTT; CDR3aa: CASSQGGVGEKLFF
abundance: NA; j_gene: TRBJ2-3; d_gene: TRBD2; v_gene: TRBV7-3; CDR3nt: TGTGCCAGCAGCCCTAGCGGGGGAAGCACAGATACGCAGTATTTT; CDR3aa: CASSPSGGSTDTQYF
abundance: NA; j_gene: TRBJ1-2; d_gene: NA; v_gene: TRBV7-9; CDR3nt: TGTGCCAGCAGCTTAGGCAGTCTGGGGTATGGCTACACCTTC; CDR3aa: CASSLGSLGYGYTF
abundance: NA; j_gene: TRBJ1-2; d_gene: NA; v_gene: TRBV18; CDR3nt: TGTGCCAGCTCACCGGGATCACGGGGATGGGACTATGGCTACACCTTC; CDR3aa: CASSPGSRGWDYGYTF
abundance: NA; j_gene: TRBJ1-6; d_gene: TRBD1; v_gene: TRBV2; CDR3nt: TGTGCCAGCACCCGGGACAGGAACATTTATAATTCACCCCTCCACTTT; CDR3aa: CASTRDRNIYNSPLHF
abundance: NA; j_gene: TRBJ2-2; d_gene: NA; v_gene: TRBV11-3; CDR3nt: TGTGCCAGCAGCTTAGGGGGGAGCACCGGGGAGCTGTTTTTT; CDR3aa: CASSLGGSTGELFF
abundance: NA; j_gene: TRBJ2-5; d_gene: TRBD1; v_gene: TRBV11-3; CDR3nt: TGTGCCAGCAGCTTAGGGACAGGAGCCACCATCCAAGAGACCCAGTACTTC; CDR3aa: CASSLGTGATIQETQYF
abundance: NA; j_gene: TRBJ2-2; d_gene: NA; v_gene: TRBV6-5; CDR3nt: TGTGCCAGCAGTCCACCCGTCTGGACCGGGGAGCTGTTTTTT; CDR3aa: CASSPPVWTGELFF
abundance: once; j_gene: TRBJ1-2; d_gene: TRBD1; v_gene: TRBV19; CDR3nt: TGTGCCACTCACTATGGGGCAGGGGGCGGTGGCTACACCTTC; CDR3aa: CATHYGAGGGGYTF
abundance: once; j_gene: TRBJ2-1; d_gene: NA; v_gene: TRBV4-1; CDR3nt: TGCGCCAGCAGCCAAGATGGGAGCTCCTACAATGAGCAGTTCTTC; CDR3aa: CASSQDGSSYNEQFF
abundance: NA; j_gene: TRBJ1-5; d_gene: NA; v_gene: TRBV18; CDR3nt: TGTGCCAGCTCACCCGCTCGAAGGTCAGGGCTTGAACAGCCCCAGCATTTT; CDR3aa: CASSPARRSGLEQPQHF
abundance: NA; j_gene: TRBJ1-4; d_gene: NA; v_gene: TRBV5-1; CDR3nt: TGCGCCAGCAGCTCCAACCCCCAGGGCCCGGTAAACTATGAAAAACTGTTTTTT; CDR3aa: CASSSNPQGPVNYEKLFF
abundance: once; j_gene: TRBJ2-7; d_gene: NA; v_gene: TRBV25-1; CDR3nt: TGTGCCAGCAGTGAATATTATTCCCGAGGACACGAGCAGTACTTC; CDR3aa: CASSEYYSRGHEQYF
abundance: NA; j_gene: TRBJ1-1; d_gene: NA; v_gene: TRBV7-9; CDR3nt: TGTGCCAGCAGCTGGGGGGCGGGGAACACTGAAGCTTTCTTT; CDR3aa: CASSWGAGNTEAFF
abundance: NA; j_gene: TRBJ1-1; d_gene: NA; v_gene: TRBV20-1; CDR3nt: TGCAGTGCGTATACCGGGACGACAGCTTTCTTT; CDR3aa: CSAYTGTTAFF
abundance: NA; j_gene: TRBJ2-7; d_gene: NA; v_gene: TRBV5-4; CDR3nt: TGTGCCAGCAGCACGGACTACTACGAGCAGTACTTC; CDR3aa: CASSTDYYEQYF
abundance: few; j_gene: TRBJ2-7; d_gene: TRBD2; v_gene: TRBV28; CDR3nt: TGTGCCAGCAGTTCCCCAACCCGGGGAGGGAGGGAGCAGTACTTC; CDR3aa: CASSSPTRGGREQYF
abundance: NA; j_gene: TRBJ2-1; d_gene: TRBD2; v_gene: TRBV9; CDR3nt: TGTGCCAGCAGCGTAGGACTAGCGGGGGGGCTGAATGAGCAGTTCTTC; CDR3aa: CASSVGLAGGLNEQFF
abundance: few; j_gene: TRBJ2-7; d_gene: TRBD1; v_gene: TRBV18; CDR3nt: TGTGCCAGCTCACCTGCCCAGGGGGTCTACGAGCAGTACTTC; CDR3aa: CASSPAQGVYEQYF
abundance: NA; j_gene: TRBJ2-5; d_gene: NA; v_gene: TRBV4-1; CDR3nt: TGCGCCAGCCGCCGCCTCGGGACGACCCTGGAGACCCAGTACTTC; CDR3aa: CASRRLGTTLETQYF
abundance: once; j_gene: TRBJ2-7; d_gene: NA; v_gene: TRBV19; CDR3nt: TGTGCCAGTAGTCCGCCGGGGGCCCTACGTAAAGAGCAGTACTTC; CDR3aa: CASSPPGALRKEQYF
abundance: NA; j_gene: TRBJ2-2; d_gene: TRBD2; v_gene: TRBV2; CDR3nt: TGTGCCAGCAGTCGGCCGCTAGCGGGGGTTAACACCGGGGAGCTGTTTTTT; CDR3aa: CASSRPLAGVNTGELFF
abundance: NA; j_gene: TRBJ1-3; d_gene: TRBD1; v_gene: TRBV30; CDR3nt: TGTGCCTGCCCGTACAGGGGATCGTATGGAAACACCATATATTTT; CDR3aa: CACPYRGSYGNTIYF
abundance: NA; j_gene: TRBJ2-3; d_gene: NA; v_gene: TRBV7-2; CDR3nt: TGTGCCAGCAGCGCATCCGGGACTACAGATACGCAGTATTTT; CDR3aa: CASSASGTTDTQYF
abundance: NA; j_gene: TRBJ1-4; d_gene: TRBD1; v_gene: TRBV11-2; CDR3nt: TGTGCCAGCAGCTTCGCAGGGGGCCATAATGAAAAACTGTTTTTT; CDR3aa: CASSFAGGHNEKLFF
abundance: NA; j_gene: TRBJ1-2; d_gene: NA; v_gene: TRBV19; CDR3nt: TGTGCCAGTAGTCCGCTTTCAGGCCTGGTGGCTAACTATGGCTACACCTTC; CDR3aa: CASSPLSGLVANYGYTF